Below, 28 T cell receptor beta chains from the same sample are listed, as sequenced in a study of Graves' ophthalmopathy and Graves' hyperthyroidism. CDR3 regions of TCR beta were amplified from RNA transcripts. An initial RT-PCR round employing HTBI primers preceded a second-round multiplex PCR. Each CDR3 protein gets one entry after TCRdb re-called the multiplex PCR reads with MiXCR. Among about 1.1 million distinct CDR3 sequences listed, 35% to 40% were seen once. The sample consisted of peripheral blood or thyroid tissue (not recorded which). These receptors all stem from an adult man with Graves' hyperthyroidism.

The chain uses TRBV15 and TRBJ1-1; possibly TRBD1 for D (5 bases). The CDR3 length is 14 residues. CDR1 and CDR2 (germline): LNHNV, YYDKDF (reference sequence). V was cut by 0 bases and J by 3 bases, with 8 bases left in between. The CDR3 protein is CATSRDRVDTEAFF. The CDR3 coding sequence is TGTGCCACCAGCAGAGACAGGGTTGACACTGAAGCTTTCTTT.

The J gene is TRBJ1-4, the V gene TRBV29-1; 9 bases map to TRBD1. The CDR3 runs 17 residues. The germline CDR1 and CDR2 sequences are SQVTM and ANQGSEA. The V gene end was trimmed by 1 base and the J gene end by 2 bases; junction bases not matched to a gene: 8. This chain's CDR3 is CSVEVGTGISTNEKLFF. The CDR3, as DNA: TGCAGCGTTGAAGTTGGGACAGGGATATCGACTAATGAAAAACTGTTTTTT.

CDR3 sequence (DNA): TGTGCCAGCAGCTTAGGACTAGCGGGAGGCTACACCTTC. It codes for CASSLGLAGGYTF. The V and J genes are TRBV7-6 and TRBJ1-2; D gene uncertain. Germline loops: CDR1 SGHVS, CDR2 FNYEAQ. The ends were cut back, 1 base at V and 8 bases at J, with 11 bases in the middle. CDR3 length: 13 residues.

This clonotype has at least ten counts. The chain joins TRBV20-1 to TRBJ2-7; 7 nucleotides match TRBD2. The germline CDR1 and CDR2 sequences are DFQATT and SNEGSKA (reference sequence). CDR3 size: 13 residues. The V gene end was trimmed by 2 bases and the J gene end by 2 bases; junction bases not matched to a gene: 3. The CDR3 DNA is TGCAGTGCTAGATCAGGACTAGCCTACGAGCAGTACTTC. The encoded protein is CSARSGLAYEQYF.

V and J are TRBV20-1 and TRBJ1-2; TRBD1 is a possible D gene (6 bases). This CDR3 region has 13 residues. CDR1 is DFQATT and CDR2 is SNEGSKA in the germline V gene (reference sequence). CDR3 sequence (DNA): TGCAGGGCACAGGGATCTACGATTTATGGCTACACCTTC. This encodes CRAQGSTIYGYTF.

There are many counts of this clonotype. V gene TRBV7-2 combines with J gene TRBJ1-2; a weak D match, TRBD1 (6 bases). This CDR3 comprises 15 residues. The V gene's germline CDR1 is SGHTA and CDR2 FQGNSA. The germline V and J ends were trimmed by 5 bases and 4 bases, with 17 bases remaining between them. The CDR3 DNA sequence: TGTGCCAGCAGCCCCTGGGACATCCGCTCCTATGGCTACACCTTC. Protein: CASSPWDIRSYGYTF.

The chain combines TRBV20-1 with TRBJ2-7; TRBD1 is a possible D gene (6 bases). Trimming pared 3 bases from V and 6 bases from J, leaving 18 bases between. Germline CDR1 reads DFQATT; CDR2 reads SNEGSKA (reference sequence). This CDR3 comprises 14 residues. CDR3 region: CSASRGQLGSEQYF. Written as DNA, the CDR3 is TGCAGTGCTAGTAGAGGACAGCTGGGGAGCGAGCAGTACTTC.

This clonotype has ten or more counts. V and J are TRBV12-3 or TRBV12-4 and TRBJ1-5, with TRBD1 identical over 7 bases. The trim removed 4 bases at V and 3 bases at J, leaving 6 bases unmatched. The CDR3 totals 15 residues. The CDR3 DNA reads TGTGCCAGCAGTTCCGGGACAGCGCTCAATCAGCCCCAGCATTTT. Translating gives CASSSGTALNQPQHF.

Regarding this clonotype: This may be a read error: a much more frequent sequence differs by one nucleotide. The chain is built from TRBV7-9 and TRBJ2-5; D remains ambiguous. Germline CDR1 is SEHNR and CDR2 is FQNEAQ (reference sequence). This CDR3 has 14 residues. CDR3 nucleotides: TGTGCCGGCAGCTCGGACGGTTTGATAGAGACCCAGTACTTC. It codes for CAGSSDGLIETQYF. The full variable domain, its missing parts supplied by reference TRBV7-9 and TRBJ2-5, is DTGVSQNPRHKITKRGQNVTFRCDPISEHNRLYWYRQTLGQGPEFLTYFQNEAQLEKSRLLSDRFSAERPKGSFSTLEIQRTEQGDSAMYLCAGSSDGLIETQYFGPGTRLLVL.

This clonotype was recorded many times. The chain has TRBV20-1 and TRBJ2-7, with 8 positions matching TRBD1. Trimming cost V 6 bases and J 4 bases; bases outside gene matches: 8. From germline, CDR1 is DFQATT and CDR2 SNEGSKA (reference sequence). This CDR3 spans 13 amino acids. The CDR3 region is CSAWTGKRYEQYF. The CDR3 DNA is TGCAGTGCATGGACAGGGAAGAGGTACGAGCAGTACTTC.

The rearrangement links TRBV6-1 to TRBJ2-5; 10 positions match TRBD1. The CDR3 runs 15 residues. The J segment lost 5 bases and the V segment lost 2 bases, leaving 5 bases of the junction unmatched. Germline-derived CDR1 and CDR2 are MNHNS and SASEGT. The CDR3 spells CASSEWDRGFETQYF. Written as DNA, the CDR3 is TGTGCCAGCAGTGAATGGGACAGGGGTTTCGAGACCCAGTACTTC.

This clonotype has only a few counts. The CDR3 DNA is TGTGCCATCAGTTACGATATCGGGACACCGAGGCAAGAGACCCAGTACTTC. It yields the protein CAISYDIGTPRQETQYF. The chain is built from TRBV10-3 and TRBJ2-5; tentatively, D is TRBD1 (6 bases). This CDR3 region has 17 residues. CDR1 and CDR2 from the germline V gene are ENHRY and SYGVKD. Trimming took off 5 bases at V and 2 bases at J, with 21 bases between the two ends.

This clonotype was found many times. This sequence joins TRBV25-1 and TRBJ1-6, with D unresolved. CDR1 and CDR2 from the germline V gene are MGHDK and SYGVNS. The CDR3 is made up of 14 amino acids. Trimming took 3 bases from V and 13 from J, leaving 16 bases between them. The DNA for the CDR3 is TGTGCCAGCAGTGATATGGAAATTCTCTCGCCCCTCCACTTT. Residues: CASSDMEILSPLHF.

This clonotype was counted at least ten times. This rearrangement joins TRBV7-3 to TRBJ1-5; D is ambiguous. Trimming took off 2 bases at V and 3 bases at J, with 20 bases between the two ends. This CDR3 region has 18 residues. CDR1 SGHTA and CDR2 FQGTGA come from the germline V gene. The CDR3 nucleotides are TGTGCCAGCAGCTTACGCAGTAGTCATAAGGTTATCAATCAGCCCCAGCATTTT. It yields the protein CASSLRSSHKVINQPQHF.

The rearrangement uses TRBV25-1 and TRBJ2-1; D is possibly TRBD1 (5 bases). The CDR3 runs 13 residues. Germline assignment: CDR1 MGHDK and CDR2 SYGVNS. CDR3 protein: CARVVQGYNEQFF. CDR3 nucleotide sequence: TGTGCTAGAGTCGTGCAGGGTTACAATGAGCAGTTCTTC.

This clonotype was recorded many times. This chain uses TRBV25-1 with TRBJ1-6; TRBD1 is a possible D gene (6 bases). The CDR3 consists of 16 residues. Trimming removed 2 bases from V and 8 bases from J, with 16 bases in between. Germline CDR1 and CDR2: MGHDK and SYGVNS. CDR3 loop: CASSEAQGLRYSPLHF. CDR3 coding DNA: TGTGCCAGCAGTGAAGCCCAGGGGTTGCGGTATTCACCCCTCCACTTT.

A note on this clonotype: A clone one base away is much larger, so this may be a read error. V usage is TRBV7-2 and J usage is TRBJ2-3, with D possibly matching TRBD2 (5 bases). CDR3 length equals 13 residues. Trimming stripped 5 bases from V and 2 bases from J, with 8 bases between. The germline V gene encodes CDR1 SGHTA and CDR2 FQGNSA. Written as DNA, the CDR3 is TGTGCCAGCAGCGTAGACTACACAGATACGCAGTATTTT. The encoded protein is CASSVDYTDTQYF.

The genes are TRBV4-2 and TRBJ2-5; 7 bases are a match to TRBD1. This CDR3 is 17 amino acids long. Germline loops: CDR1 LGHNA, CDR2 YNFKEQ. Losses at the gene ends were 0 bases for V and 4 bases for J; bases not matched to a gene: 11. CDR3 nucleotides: TGTGCCAGCAGCCAAGATTTGGTAGACAGGGCGGGAGAGACCCAGTACTTC. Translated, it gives CASSQDLVDRAGETQYF.

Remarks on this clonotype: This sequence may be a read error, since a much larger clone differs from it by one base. The CDR3 sequence is CASSQVLGSVSTEAFF. The CDR3 DNA reads TGTGCCAGCAGCCAAGTTCTGGGGTCCGTGAGCACTGAAGCTTTCTTT. This chain connects TRBV14 to TRBJ1-1; D remains ambiguous. Germline V gene lookup returns CDR1 SGHDN and CDR2 FVKESK. V lost 1 base and J 4 bases, leaving 16 bases between the germline ends. The length of the CDR3 is 16 residues. Using reference TRBV14 and TRBJ1-1 for the parts outside the CDR3, the full variable domain is EAGVTQFPSHSVIEKGQTVTLRCDPISGHDNLYWYRRVMGKEIKFLLHFVKESKQDESGMPNNRFLAERTGGTYSTLKVQPAELEDSGVYFCASSQVLGSVSTEAFFGQGTRLTVV.

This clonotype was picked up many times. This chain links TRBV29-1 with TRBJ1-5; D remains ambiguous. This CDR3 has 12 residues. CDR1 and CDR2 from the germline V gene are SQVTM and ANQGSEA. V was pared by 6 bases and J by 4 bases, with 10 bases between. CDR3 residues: CSVKRWNQPQHF. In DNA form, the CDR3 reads TGCAGCGTGAAGAGGTGGAATCAGCCCCAGCATTTT.

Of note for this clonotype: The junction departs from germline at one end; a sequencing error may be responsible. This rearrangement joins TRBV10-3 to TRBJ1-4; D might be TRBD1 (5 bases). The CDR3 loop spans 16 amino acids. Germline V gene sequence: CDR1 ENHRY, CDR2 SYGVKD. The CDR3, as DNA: TGTGCCAGCAGTTTTACATTGGGAAGGGGTAATGAAAAACTGTTTTTT. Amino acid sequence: CASSFTLGRGNEKLFF.

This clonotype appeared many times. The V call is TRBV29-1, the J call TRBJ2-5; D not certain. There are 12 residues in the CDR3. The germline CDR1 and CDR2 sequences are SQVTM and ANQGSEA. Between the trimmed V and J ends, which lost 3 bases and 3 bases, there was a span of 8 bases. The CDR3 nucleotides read TGCAGCGTTGATAGCCAAAAAGAGACCCAGTACTTC. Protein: CSVDSQKETQYF.

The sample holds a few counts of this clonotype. CDR3 region: CASSQAGMGYQETQYF. DNA of the CDR3: TGTGCCAGCAGCCAAGCGGGGATGGGGTACCAAGAGACCCAGTACTTC. The chain is built from TRBV3-1 and TRBJ2-5; D may be TRBD2 (5 bases). Trimming left V 1 base short and J 0 bases short, with 12 bases between. The CDR3 runs to 16 residues. Germline assignment: CDR1 LGHDT and CDR2 YNNKEL (reference sequence).

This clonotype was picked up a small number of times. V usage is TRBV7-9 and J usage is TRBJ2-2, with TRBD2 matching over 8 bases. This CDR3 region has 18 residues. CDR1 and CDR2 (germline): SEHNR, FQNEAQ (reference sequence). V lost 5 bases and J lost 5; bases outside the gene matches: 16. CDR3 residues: CASSLGGRSGRGTGELFF. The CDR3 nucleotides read TGTGCCAGCAGCCTGGGTGGCAGAAGCGGGAGAGGTACCGGGGAGCTGTTTTTT.

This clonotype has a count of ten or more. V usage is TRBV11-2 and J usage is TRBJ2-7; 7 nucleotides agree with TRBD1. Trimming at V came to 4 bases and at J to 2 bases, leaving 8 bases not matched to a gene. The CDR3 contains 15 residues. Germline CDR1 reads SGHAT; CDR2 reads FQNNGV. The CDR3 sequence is CASSSRRQGTYEQYF. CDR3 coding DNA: TGTGCCAGCAGCTCCCGCCGACAGGGAACCTACGAGCAGTACTTC.

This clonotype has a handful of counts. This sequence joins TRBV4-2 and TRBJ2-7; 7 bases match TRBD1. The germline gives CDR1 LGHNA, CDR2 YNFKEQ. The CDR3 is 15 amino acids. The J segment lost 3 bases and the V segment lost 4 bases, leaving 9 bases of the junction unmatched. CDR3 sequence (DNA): TGTGCCAGCAGCCTATTCGACAGGGTAAACTACGAGCAGTACTTC. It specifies CASSLFDRVNYEQYF.

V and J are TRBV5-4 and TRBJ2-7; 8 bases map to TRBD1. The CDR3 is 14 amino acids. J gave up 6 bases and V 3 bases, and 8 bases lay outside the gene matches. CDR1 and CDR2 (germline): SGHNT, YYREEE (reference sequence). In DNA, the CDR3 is TGTGCCAGCAGCTCCCGGCAGGGGGCTAGCGAGCAGTACTTC. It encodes CASSSRQGASEQYF.

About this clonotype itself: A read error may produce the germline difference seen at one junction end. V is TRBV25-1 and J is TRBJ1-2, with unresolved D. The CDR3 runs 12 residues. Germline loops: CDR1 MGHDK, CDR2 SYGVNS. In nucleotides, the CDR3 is TGTGCCAGCAGTGAAGTCTCGGCAGCCTACTCCTTC. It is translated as CASSEVSAAYSF.